These 20 T cell receptor beta chains share one sample of origin, sequenced in a study of shared clonotypes between healthy human individuals. Assay: immunoSEQ multiplex PCR; the TCRdb copy retains only in-frame clones and omits some. The data contain a few million clones, about 92% of them singletons. Sequenced input: naive CD4+ T cells from PBMCs. Subset given: CD45RA+ positively selected. These receptors were taken from a man between 18 and 29 years old in good health. Some clones in this sample may be carry-over from other donors' samples.

This sequence joins TRBV2 and TRBJ2-7; 7 nucleotides line up with TRBD1. V dropped 7 bases and J dropped 3; count of bases not matched to a gene: 12. Looked up from germline, CDR1 is SNHLY and CDR2 is FYNNEI. The CDR3 runs to 15 residues. The CDR3 reads CASIRGGAKGYEQYF. DNA of the CDR3: TGTGCCAGCATTAGAGGGGGCGCCAAAGGCTACGAGCAGTACTTC.

The CDR3 DNA sequence: TGTGCCAGCAGCGTTGGCCCCTTGCAGGGAGGCGGCTACGAGCAGTACTTC. Its translation is CASSVGPLQGGGYEQYF. The chain carries TRBV9 and TRBJ2-7; tentative D call: TRBD2 (6 bases). Between the trimmed V and J ends, which lost 2 bases and 3 bases, there was a span of 21 bases. The CDR3 length is 17 residues. Per germline, CDR1 SGDLS and CDR2 YYNGEE.

With regard to this clone: The same CDR3 can be traced to other DNA sequences in this sample. The chain combines TRBV5-1 with TRBJ2-1; 7 bases match TRBD1. The junction had 4 bases not matched to a gene; V was cut back by 4 bases and J by 3 bases. The CDR3 is made up of 14 amino acids. Looked up from germline, CDR1 is SGHRS and CDR2 is YFSETQ. The CDR3 DNA sequence: TGCGCCAGCAGCCTCCGGGACAGCTACAATGAGCAGTTCTTC. The encoded protein is CASSLRDSYNEQFF.

The rearrangement links TRBV9 to TRBJ2-1; 8 bases match TRBD2. V shed 3 bases and J 1 base; nucleotides not matched to a gene: 6. Looked up from germline, CDR1 is SGDLS and CDR2 is YYNGEE. This CDR3 spans 16 amino acids. The CDR3 DNA reads TGTGCCAGCAGCGCCAGTAGCGGGGCTTCCTACAATGAGCAGTTCTTC. Protein product: CASSASSGASYNEQFF.

V and J are TRBV5-1 and TRBJ1-2; perhaps TRBD1 as D (5 bases). Trimming left V 6 bases short and J 0 bases short, with 21 bases between. Germline assignment: CDR1 SGHRS and CDR2 YFSETQ. This CDR3 region has 17 residues. The CDR3 bases are TGCGCCAGCAACCTCCTCGCCGGGGCAGCAGCTAACTATGGCTACACCTTC. It specifies CASNLLAGAAANYGYTF.

The chain employs TRBV9 and TRBJ2-1; 10 nucleotides agree with TRBD1. The CDR3 extends over 16 amino acids. Germline CDR1 reads SGDLS; CDR2 reads YYNGEE. V was clipped by 5 bases and J by 2 bases; unmatched bases: 7. The CDR3 region is CASSAPDRGAYNEQFF. The CDR3 bases are TGTGCCAGCAGTGCCCCGGACAGGGGGGCCTACAATGAGCAGTTCTTC.

There are a few counts of this clone. V is TRBV19 and J is TRBJ1-2, with D hard to call. Trimming removed 5 bases from V and 5 bases from J, with 12 bases in between. The germline V gene encodes CDR1 LNHDA and CDR2 SQIVND (reference sequence). CDR3 length: 13 amino acids. The DNA of the CDR3 is TGTGCCAGTAGTGACCGCGGGAGATATGGCTACACCTTC. This gives the protein CASSDRGRYGYTF.

V and J are TRBV15 and TRBJ1-6; no clear D. Trimming stripped 3 bases from V and 7 bases from J, with 13 bases between. The CDR3 spans 15 residues. Germline CDR1 and CDR2: LNHNV and YYDKDF (reference sequence). CDR3 bases: TGTGCCACCAGCAGGGACTACCCAACCAATTCACCCCTCCACTTT. Translation gives CATSRDYPTNSPLHF.

V gene TRBV5-4 combines with J gene TRBJ2-2; 7 bases are a match to TRBD1. This CDR3 comprises 16 residues. V was pared by 2 bases and J by 4 bases, with 8 bases of the junction left unmatched. CDR1 and CDR2 from the germline V gene are SGHNT and YYREEE (reference sequence). The CDR3 sequence is CASSLFPGQSTGELFF. The CDR3 DNA follows: TGTGCCAGCAGCTTATTTCCGGGACAGAGCACCGGGGAGCTGTTTTTT.

This chain links TRBV7-2 with TRBJ2-1; no definite D call. The CDR3 runs to 15 residues. With 5 bases removed from V and 0 bases from J, the gap between germline ends came to 11 bases. CDR1 is SGHTA, CDR2 FQGNSA, per germline. The CDR3 loop reads CASSPKRDSYNEQFF. The CDR3 DNA reads as TGTGCCAGCAGCCCGAAGCGCGACTCCTACAATGAGCAGTTCTTC.

This clone came up a few times. The chain employs TRBV18 and TRBJ2-5; 7 bases agree with TRBD2. V lost 4 bases and J lost 2; bases outside the gene matches: 4. Germline V gives CDR1 KGHSH, CDR2 LQKENI. CDR3 length: 14 residues. The CDR3 coding sequence is TGTGCCAGCTCACTCCTAGCGGTACAAGAGACCCAGTACTTC. Protein product: CASSLLAVQETQYF.

CDR3: CASSPAGGVTGELFF. CDR3 in DNA: TGTGCCAGCAGCCCAGCGGGAGGGGTCACCGGGGAGCTGTTTTTT. The rearrangement uses TRBV9 and TRBJ2-2; 10 bases fit TRBD2. CDR3 length: 15 amino acids. Germline V CDR1 and CDR2: SGDLS, YYNGEE. The ends lost 4 bases at V and 4 bases at J; junction bases unmatched: 4.

V usage is TRBV4-3 and J usage is TRBJ1-2; D is unresolved. Trimming removed 0 bases at V and 4 bases at J, with 6 bases between. Germline CDR1 and CDR2: LGHNA and YSLEER. CDR3 length equals 13 residues. CDR3 loop: CASSQEAAYGYTF. CDR3 DNA sequence: TGCGCCAGCAGCCAAGAGGCAGCCTATGGCTACACCTTC.

V usage is TRBV5-1 and J usage is TRBJ2-7; 10 bases are a match to TRBD2. The trim removed 7 bases at V and 3 bases at J, leaving 10 bases unmatched. CDR1 and CDR2 (germline): SGHRS, YFSETQ. CDR3 size: 15 residues. The CDR3 bases are TGCGCCAGCCGAAGAGAGGCTAGCGGGAGCTACGAGCAGTACTTC. Protein product: CASRREASGSYEQYF.

On this clone itself: The same CDR3 also results from other DNA sequences found in this sample. The chain has TRBV7-9 and TRBJ2-1; TRBD2 matches at 11 bases. The junction had 7 bases not matched to a gene; V was cut back by 6 bases and J by 0 bases. Germline CDR1 and CDR2: SEHNR and FQNEAQ (reference sequence). The CDR3 runs 17 residues. The CDR3 region has the DNA TGTGCCAGCAGTTTCGCCACTAGCGGGAGCTCCTACAATGAGCAGTTCTTC. Translating gives CASSFATSGSSYNEQFF.

The gene calls are TRBV16 and TRBJ1-3; D gene uncertain. CDR3 length equals 15 residues. CDR1 is KGHSY, CDR2 FQNENV, per germline. Trimming took off 2 bases at V and 0 bases at J, with 8 bases between the two ends. CDR3 nucleotide sequence: TGTGCCAGCAGCCAACATACGAGCTCTGGAAACACCATATATTTT. Translating gives CASSQHTSSGNTIYF.

The V and J genes are TRBV4-3 and TRBJ2-3, with 13 bases aligning to TRBD2. This CDR3 has 16 amino acids. With 0 bases clipped from V and 7 bases from J, the junction kept 4 bases outside the gene matches. CDR1 is LGHNA, CDR2 YSLEER, per germline. CDR3 sequence: CASSQEGGTSGNTQYF. CDR3 nucleotide sequence: TGCGCCAGCAGCCAAGAAGGGGGGACTAGCGGGAATACGCAGTATTTT.

The chain couples TRBV5-1 to TRBJ1-2, with D possibly TRBD1 on 5 matching bases. This CDR3 has 16 residues. V was cut by 7 bases and J by 4 bases, with 23 bases left in between. From germline, CDR1 is SGHRS and CDR2 YFSETQ. The CDR3 sequence: CASRNNPQAVGYGYTF. CDR3 DNA: TGCGCCAGCCGCAACAACCCACAGGCGGTCGGCTATGGCTACACCTTC.

The chain recombines TRBV9 with TRBJ2-7; D is uncertain. The V gene lost 0 bases and the J gene lost 4 bases, with 11 bases spanning the gap. CDR3 length equals 14 residues. The V gene's germline CDR1 is SGDLS and CDR2 YYNGEE. CDR3 bases: TGTGCCAGCAGCGTAGAAGGCCACCAATACGAGCAGTACTTC. Translated, it gives CASSVEGHQYEQYF.

CDR3 bases: TGCAGCGTGGGGACCCCTCTTAGTTGGGGCTACACCTTC. Encoded protein: CSVGTPLSWGYTF. The genes are TRBV29-1 and TRBJ1-2; the D gene is possibly TRBD1 (5 bases). Germline V lookup: CDR1 SQVTM, CDR2 ANQGSEA. V gave up 6 bases and J gave up 8 bases, with 19 bases separating them. The CDR3 covers 13 residues. The full variable domain, its missing parts supplied by reference TRBV29-1 and TRBJ1-2, is SAVISQKPSRDICQRGTSLTIQCQVDSQVTMMFWYRQQPGQSLTLIATANQGSEATYESGFVIDKFPISRPNLTFSTLTVSNMSPEDSSIYLCSVGTPLSWGYTFGSGTRLTVV.